The 5 T cell receptor beta chains given below trace back to one sample, sequenced in a study of blood T cells in healthy people across ages. A second PCR of about 6 to 12 cycles used a sample-barcoded 5' primer and a J-beta primer mix. MiXCR, run by TCRdb on the 5' RACE reads, gives a single entry per CDR3 protein. The sample yields approximately 690,000 distinct CDR3 sequences, roughly 50% seen once. Sequencing was performed on blood. The receptors were sampled from a man aged 60 to 75 in good health.

The rearrangement uses TRBV7-2 and TRBJ1-6; tentatively, D is TRBD1 (6 bases). The CDR3 covers 13 residues. V lost 5 bases and J lost 14, with 16 bases in between. Germline CDR1 reads SGHTA; CDR2 reads FQGNSA. The CDR3 sequence is CASSPGQTFTLHF. CDR3 nucleotide sequence: TGTGCCAGCAGCCCCGGACAGACTTTCACCCTCCACTTT.

This clonotype has only a few counts. V gene TRBV12-3 or TRBV12-4 combines with J gene TRBJ2-3; no definite D call. The CDR3 is made up of 16 amino acids. The V gene lost 5 bases and the J gene lost 1 base, with 16 bases spanning the gap. The CDR3 DNA sequence: TGTGCCAGCAGTGACGTCGTTAAGGGCGGCACAGATACGCAGTATTTT. Translating gives CASSDVVKGGTDTQYF.

The chain combines TRBV5-1 with TRBJ2-7; tentative D call: TRBD2 (6 bases). The CDR3 extends over 17 amino acids. Germline CDR1 is SGHRS and CDR2 is YFSETQ. V was trimmed by 0 bases and J by 0 bases, leaving 16 bases between them. The CDR3, as DNA: TGCGCCAGCAGCTTGGCCGACGGAGGGCTGAGCTCCTACGAGCAGTACTTC. Protein sequence: CASSLADGGLSSYEQYF.

The genes are TRBV10-3 and TRBJ2-7; D gene unclear. The end of the DNA aligns better with TRBJ2-5, so the J call may be wrong. Germline CDR1 ENHRY, CDR2 SYGVKD. The CDR3 runs 12 residues. DNA of the CDR3: TGTGCCATCGCTCAAGATCAAGAGACCCAGTACTTC. Protein: CAIAQDQETQYF.

The chain employs TRBV20-1 and TRBJ1-2; no clear D gene. V was clipped by 0 bases and J by 3 bases, with 2 bases between them. The CDR3 runs to 11 residues. CDR1 DFQATT and CDR2 SNEGSKA come from the germline V gene (reference sequence). This CDR3 reads CSARDDYGYTF. As DNA, the CDR3 is TGCAGTGCTAGAGATGACTATGGCTACACCTTC.